Listed below are T cell receptor beta chains from one sample, sequenced in a study of T cell repertoires in cytomegalovirus infection. Antigens for these TCRs are unknown. MiXCR was run by TCRdb on the reads, yielding one entry per CDR3 protein. The sample lists about 69,000 distinct CDR3 sequences; around 28% were seen once. The material was CD8+ T cells from cultured PBMCs, obtained from culture after CMV antigen stimulation. The receptors here all came from a human donor in good health (CMV status not recorded). Some clones in this sample may be carry-over from other donors' samples. The CDR3 runs from the conserved cysteine through the conserved F or W. A D gene is named only where the DNA matches it firmly. A row's size may be missing; if present it is once, few, many or a size class.

D,size,V,J,CDR3,DNA
TRBD2,-,TRBV20-1,TRBJ2-7,CSARPTSGDTYEQYF,TGCAGTGCTAGACCAACTAGCGGGGATACCTACGAGCAGTACTTC
-,few,TRBV27,TRBJ2-7,CASSKGHGLDEQYF,TGTGCCAGCAGCAAGGGGCATGGTCTCGACGAGCAGTACTTC
-,-,TRBV7-9,TRBJ2-1,CASSPYPGLSSYNEQFF,TGTGCCAGCAGCCCTTATCCGGGACTTAGCTCCTACAATGAGCAGTTCTTC
-,few,TRBV11-2,TRBJ1-4,CASSSNSLKLFF,TGTGCCAGCAGCTCCAATTCCCTGAAACTGTTTTTT
TRBD2,few,TRBV9,TRBJ2-5,CASSVHSGGDLTQETQYF,TGTGCCAGCAGCGTCCATAGCGGGGGGGACCTGACCCAAGAGACCCAGTACTTC
-,-,TRBV7-2,TRBJ1-5,CASSLADRHNQPQHF,TGTGCCAGCAGCTTAGCCGACAGGCACAATCAGCCCCAGCATTTT
TRBD1,many,TRBV4-3,TRBJ1-5,CASSQDDRVNQPQHF,TGCGCCAGCAGCCAAGATGACAGGGTCAATCAGCCCCAGCATTTT
-,many,TRBV7-6,TRBJ2-7,CASSLNRRAENEQYF,TGTGCCAGCAGCTTAAATCGCCGTGCAGAGAACGAGCAGTACTTC
-,many,TRBV6-5,TRBJ2-7,CASSYDSYEQYF,TGTGCCAGCAGTTACGACAGCTACGAGCAGTACTTC
-,-,TRBV19,TRBJ2-6,CASSIDQCGANVLTF,TGTGCCAGTAGTATAGATCAATGTGGAGCCAACGTCCTGACTTTC
-,-,TRBV12-3/TRBV12-4,TRBJ1-2,CASSSQGKDYGYTF,TGTGCCAGCAGTTCGCAGGGAAAAGACTATGGCTACACCTTC
-,-,TRBV7-2,TRBJ2-1,CASSFITPEQFF,TGTGCCAGCAGCTTCATAACCCCTGAGCAGTTCTTC
TRBD1,-,TRBV4-3,TRBJ1-1,CASSQGFDRAEAFF,TGCGCCAGCAGCCAGGGTTTTGACAGGGCTGAAGCTTTCTTT
TRBD1,-,TRBV27,TRBJ1-5,CASWGQGTRQPQHF,TGTGCCAGCTGGGGACAGGGTACCAGACAGCCCCAGCATTTT
TRBD1,few,TRBV4-3,TRBJ2-7,CASSQEATGGISYEQYF,TGCGCCAGCAGCCAAGAGGCGACAGGGGGGATCTCCTACGAGCAGTACTTC
-,many,TRBV24-1,TRBJ1-1,CATSAAGGTEAFF,TGTGCCACCAGCGCCGCCGGGGGCACTGAAGCTTTCTTT
TRBD1,-,TRBV7-8,TRBJ2-1,CASSLGTGPSYNEQFF,TGTGCCAGCAGCTTAGGGACAGGCCCATCCTACAATGAGCAGTTCTTC
-,-,TRBV10-2,TRBJ1-6,CASRLDSSYNSPLHF,TGCGCCAGCAGACTGGACAGCTCCTATAATTCACCCCTCCACTTT
-,-,TRBV27,TRBJ2-3,CASSLGWTSTDTQYF,TGTGCCAGCAGTTTAGGGTGGACTAGCACAGATACGCAGTATTTT
TRBD2,many,TRBV5-6,TRBJ2-7,CASSQPTSGTSYEQYF,TGTGCCAGCAGCCAACCGACTAGCGGGACTTCCTACGAGCAGTACTTC
-,few,TRBV12-3/TRBV12-4,TRBJ2-7,CASILGWGTPYEQYF,TGTGCCAGCATCCTTGGGTGGGGAACCCCCTACGAGCAGTACTTC
TRBD2,-,TRBV27,TRBJ2-1,CASSLRPSGLYNEQFF,TGTGCCAGCAGTTTACGGCCTAGCGGGCTTTACAATGAGCAGTTCTTC
TRBD1,few,TRBV11-3,TRBJ1-1,CASSTGTGAEAFF,TGTGCCAGCAGCACCGGGACAGGGGCTGAAGCTTTCTTT
TRBD1,few,TRBV28,TRBJ2-5,CASSKRDRETQETQYF,TGTGCCAGCAGTAAGCGGGACAGGGAGACACAAGAGACCCAGTACTTC
-,few,TRBV12-3/TRBV12-4,TRBJ1-5,CASSGGANQPQHF,TGTGCCAGCAGTGGAGGGGCAAATCAGCCCCAGCATTTT
TRBD1,-,TRBV27,TRBJ2-7,CASSLPGRGIREQYF,TGTGCCAGCAGTTTACCCGGCAGGGGGATTCGCGAGCAGTACTTC
-,-,TRBV13,TRBJ2-7,CASSFRGDGTYEQYF,TGTGCCAGCAGCTTTAGAGGGGACGGAACCTACGAGCAGTACTTC
-,-,TRBV7-9,TRBJ2-1,CASSSQGQERASYNEQFF,TGTGCCAGCAGCTCCCAAGGCCAGGAAAGGGCCTCCTACAATGAGCAGTTCTTC
-,-,TRBV7-2,TRBJ2-3,CASSLTGLNGGYNTDTQYF,TGTGCCAGCAGCTTGACTGGTCTAAACGGCGGATATAACACAGATACGCAGTATTTT
TRBD1,-,TRBV19,TRBJ1-1,CASSIFGTGQVEAFF,TGTGCCAGTAGTATTTTCGGGACAGGCCAAGTTGAAGCTTTCTTT